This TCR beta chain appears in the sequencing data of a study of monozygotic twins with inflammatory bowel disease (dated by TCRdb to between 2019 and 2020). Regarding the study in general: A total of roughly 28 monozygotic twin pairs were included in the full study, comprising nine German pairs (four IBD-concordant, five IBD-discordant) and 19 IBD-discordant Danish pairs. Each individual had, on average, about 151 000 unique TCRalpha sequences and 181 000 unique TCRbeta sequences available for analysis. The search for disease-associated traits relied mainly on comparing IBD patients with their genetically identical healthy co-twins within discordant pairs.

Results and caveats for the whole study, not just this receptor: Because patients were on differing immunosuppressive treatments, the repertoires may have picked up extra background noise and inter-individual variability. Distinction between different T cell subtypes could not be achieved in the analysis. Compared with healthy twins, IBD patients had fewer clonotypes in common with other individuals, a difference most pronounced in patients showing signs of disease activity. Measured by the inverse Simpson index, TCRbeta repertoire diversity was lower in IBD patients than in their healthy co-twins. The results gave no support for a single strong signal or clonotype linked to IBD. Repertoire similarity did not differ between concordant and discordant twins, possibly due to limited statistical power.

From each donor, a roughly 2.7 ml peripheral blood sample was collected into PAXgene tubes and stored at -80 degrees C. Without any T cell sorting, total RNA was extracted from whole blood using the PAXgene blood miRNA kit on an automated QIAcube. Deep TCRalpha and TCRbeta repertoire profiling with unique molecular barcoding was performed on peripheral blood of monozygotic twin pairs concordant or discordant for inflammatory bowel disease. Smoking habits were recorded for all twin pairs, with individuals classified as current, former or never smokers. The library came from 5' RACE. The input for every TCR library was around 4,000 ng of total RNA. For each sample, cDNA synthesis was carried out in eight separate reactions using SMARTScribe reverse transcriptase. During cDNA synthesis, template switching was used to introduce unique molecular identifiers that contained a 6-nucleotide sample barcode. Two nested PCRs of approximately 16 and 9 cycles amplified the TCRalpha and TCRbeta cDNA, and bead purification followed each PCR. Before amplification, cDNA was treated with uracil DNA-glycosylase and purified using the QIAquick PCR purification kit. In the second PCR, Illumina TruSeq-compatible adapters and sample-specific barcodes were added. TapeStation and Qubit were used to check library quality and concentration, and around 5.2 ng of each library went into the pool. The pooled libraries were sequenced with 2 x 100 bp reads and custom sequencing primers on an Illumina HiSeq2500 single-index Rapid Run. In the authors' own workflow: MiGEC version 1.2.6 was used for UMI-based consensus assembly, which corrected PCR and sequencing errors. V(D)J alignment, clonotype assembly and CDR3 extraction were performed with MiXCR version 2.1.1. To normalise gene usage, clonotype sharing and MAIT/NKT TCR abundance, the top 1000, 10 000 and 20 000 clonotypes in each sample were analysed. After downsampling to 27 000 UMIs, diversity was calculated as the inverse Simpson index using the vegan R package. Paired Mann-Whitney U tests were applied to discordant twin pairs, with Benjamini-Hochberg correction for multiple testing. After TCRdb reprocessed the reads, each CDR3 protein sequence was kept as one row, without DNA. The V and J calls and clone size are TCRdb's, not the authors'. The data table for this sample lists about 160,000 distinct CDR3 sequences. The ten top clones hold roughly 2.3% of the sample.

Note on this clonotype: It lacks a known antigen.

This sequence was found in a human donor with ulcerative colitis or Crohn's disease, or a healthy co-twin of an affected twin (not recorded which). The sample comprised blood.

This receptor carries the CDR3 CASSSIGRLSYEQYF. The rearrangement joined TRBV5-1 to TRBJ2-7; TCRdb picks TRBD2, but there is no DNA to check that call. The CDR3, cysteine through phenylalanine, is 15 amino acids long. The coding DNA is unavailable. CDR1 SGHRS and CDR2 YFSETQ were looked up in the germline V gene.